A selection of T cell receptor beta chains follows, all from one sample in a study of human T cells and chemical hapten exposure. TCRdb fed the RACE reads into MiXCR, producing one record per CDR3 protein. The sample lists some 400,000 distinct CDR3 sequences, 4.8% occurring once. The sample was whole blood, taken in connection with sensitization to the hapten diphenylcyclopropenone (DPC). The origin of the receptors is a woman between 45 and 60 years old with alopecia areata. Some clones in this sample may be carry-over from other donors' samples. The CDR3 runs from the conserved cysteine through the conserved F or W. A D gene is named only where the DNA matches it firmly. The size field is filled for only some rows; it gives once, few, many or a size class.

>many|TRBJ2-1|TRBV28|NA
TGTGCCAGCAGTTTGCAGAACTTCAGGGGCGCGGGTCATGAGCAGTTCTTC
CASSLQNFRGAGHEQFF
>many|TRBJ2-7|TRBV10-3|TRBD1
TGTGCCATCAGTGAGGGACAGGGATACTACGAGCAGTACTTC
CAISEGQGYYEQYF
>few|TRBJ2-5|TRBV5-5|NA
TGTGCCAGCAGCCCCATCAGACAGGCCCTTGGAGAGACCCAGTACTTC
CASSPIRQALGETQYF
>few|TRBJ2-7|TRBV6-2/TRBV6-3|TRBD2
TGTGCCAGCAGCTTACGGACTAGCGGGAGTGTCTACGAGCAGTACTTC
CASSLRTSGSVYEQYF
>many|TRBJ2-1|TRBV19|NA
TGTGCCAGCTCCAAGGGAGCGCCTTACAATGAGCAGTTCTTC
CASSKGAPYNEQFF
>many|TRBJ1-5|TRBV29-1|NA
TGCAGCGCCTCCGAAAATATGCGTCAGCCCCAGCATTTT
CSASENMRQPQHF
>few|TRBJ1-5|TRBV20-1|NA
TGCAGTGCTACCCGCTCGTCGGATAGCAATCAGCCCCAGCATTTT
CSATRSSDSNQPQHF
>NA|TRBJ1-2|TRBV13|NA
TGTGCCAGCAGCTTAGGCAAGGGGACTCCAGCCTATGGCTACACCTTC
CASSLGKGTPAYGYTF
>many|TRBJ2-3|TRBV7-2|NA
TGCGCCAGCAGCCCGGGGCCCACAGATACGCAGTATTTT
CASSPGPTDTQYF
>many|TRBJ1-1|TRBV6-1|NA
TGTGCCAGCAGGATAAACAGACAAACTGAAGCTTTCTTT
CASRINRQTEAFF
>few|TRBJ1-3|TRBV4-1|NA
TGCGCCAGCAGCCAAGAACGTCTGGACACCATATATTTT
CASSQERLDTIYF
>many|TRBJ2-6|TRBV29-1|NA
TGCAGCGTTCAGGAAACCTCTGGGGCCAACGTCCTGACTTTC
CSVQETSGANVLTF
>many|TRBJ2-2|TRBV7-9|NA
TGTGCCAGCAGCCCAGGGGCGGCGGGGACCACCGGGGAGCTGTTTTTT
CASSPGAAGTTGELFF